The clone carrying this T cell receptor beta chain was detected ten times or more. The data belong to a study of HIV-infected patients and healthy controls. In TCRdb, the 5' RACE reads were re-called with MiXCR into one record per CDR3 protein. The table includes roughly 20,000 distinct CDR3 sequences, about 15% detected once. This clonotype was sampled from a human donor in good health. The sequencing input was CD8+ T cells from blood.

The CDR3 DNA reads TGTGCCAGCAAGGGGCAGGGGGACACCGGGGAGCTGTTTTTT. This translates into CASKGQGDTGELFF. The chain is built from TRBV6-5 and TRBJ2-2, with 7 bases identical to TRBD1. CDR1 is MNHEY, CDR2 SVGAGI, per germline. The CDR3 is 14 amino acids. V dropped 7 bases and J dropped 3; count of bases not matched to a gene: 5.